The 31 T cell receptor beta chains below were found in one sample sequenced in a study of T cell responses to AZD1222 COVID-19 vaccine. Sequenced by immunoSEQ multiplex PCR; TCRdb stores in-frame clones only, minus some. The data contain 150,000 to 200,000 clones, around 92% of them singletons. This specimen consisted of peripheral blood, obtained on day 0 of AZD1222 vaccination. The receptors here all came from an adult in good health.

The chain combines TRBV2 with TRBJ2-1; no definite D call. CDR3 length: 10 amino acids. The germline CDR1 and CDR2 sequences are SNHLY and FYNNEI. Between the trimmed V and J ends, which lost 8 bases and 7 bases, there was a span of 6 bases. CDR3 region: CASSRNEQFF. CDR3 in DNA: TGTGCCAGCTCAAGGAATGAGCAGTTCTTC.

V is TRBV4-1 and J is TRBJ1-3; D is perhaps TRBD1 (6 bases). Germline V gives CDR1 MGHRA, CDR2 YSYEKL. The CDR3 sequence is 16 residues long. Deletions cut 4 bases from V and 0 bases from J, with 13 bases between. CDR3 coding DNA: TGCGCCAGCAGCCTCCGGGACATTCGCTCTGGAAACACCATATATTTT. Translation gives CASSLRDIRSGNTIYF.

The rearrangement uses TRBV7-8 and TRBJ1-2; D unclear. The CDR3 contains 15 residues. V gave up 6 bases and J gave up 4 bases, with 18 bases separating them. Germline loops: CDR1 SGHVS, CDR2 FQNEAQ. CDR3 region: CASSVGVWRGYGYTF. The DNA for the CDR3 is TGTGCCAGCAGTGTGGGCGTTTGGCGGGGCTATGGCTACACCTTC. Full variable domain (missing parts from reference TRBV7-8 and TRBJ1-2): GAGVSQSPRYKVAKRGQDVALRCDPISGHVSLFWYQQALGQGPEFLTYFQNEAQLDKSGLPSDRFFAERPEGSVSTLKIQRTQQEDSAVYLCASSVGVWRGYGYTFGSGTRLTVV.

This clone has a single count. The chain employs TRBV27 and TRBJ1-2; D may be TRBD1 (5 bases). The CDR3 loop spans 17 amino acids. The V gene's germline CDR1 is MNHEY and CDR2 SMNVEV (reference sequence). Trimming pared 6 bases from V and 2 bases from J, leaving 22 bases between. CDR3 protein: CASSMRITLGVNYGYTF. CDR3 coding DNA: TGTGCCAGCAGCATGAGGATAACTCTAGGGGTAAACTATGGCTACACCTTC.

The rearrangement links TRBV28 to TRBJ1-2, with D maybe TRBD1 (5 bases). The CDR3 is 13 residues long. Between the trimmed V and J ends, which lost 6 bases and 6 bases, there was a span of 14 bases. Germline CDR1 MDHEN, CDR2 SYDVKM. The CDR3: CASSTRGENGYTF. The CDR3 DNA follows: TGTGCCAGCAGCACCCGAGGGGAGAATGGCTACACCTTC.

In DNA, the CDR3 is TGTGCCAGCAGAGTCCTAGCGAACACCGGGGAGCTGTTTTTT. Encoded protein: CASRVLANTGELFF. The chain joins TRBV7-2 to TRBJ2-2; D gene ambiguous. Germline V gene sequence: CDR1 SGHTA, CDR2 FQGNSA. V lost 6 bases and J 0 bases, leaving 8 bases between the germline ends. The CDR3 has 14 amino acids.

The chain employs TRBV6-1 and TRBJ2-3; TRBD1 is a possible D gene (5 bases). Germline-derived CDR1 and CDR2 are MNHNS and SASEGT. CDR3 length equals 16 residues. Trimming took off 4 bases at V and 2 bases at J, with 16 bases between the two ends. The CDR3 here is CASSVGQGSPTDTQYF. DNA for the CDR3: TGTGCCAGCAGTGTGGGGCAAGGATCTCCCACAGATACGCAGTATTTT.

V usage is TRBV28 and J usage is TRBJ1-2; no firm D call. Looked up from germline, CDR1 is MDHEN and CDR2 is SYDVKM. Trimming left V 3 bases short and J 0 bases short, with 8 bases between. CDR3 length: 14 residues. CDR3 residues: CASSFSLANYGYTF. For the CDR3, the DNA is TGTGCCAGCAGTTTCAGTTTAGCTAACTATGGCTACACCTTC.

This chain uses TRBV4-1 with TRBJ1-1; D is perhaps TRBD1 (6 bases). The V end lost 9 bases, the J end lost 1 base, and 21 bases lay between the germline ends. Per the germline V gene, CDR1 is MGHRA and CDR2 is YSYEKL. This CDR3 region has 16 residues. The CDR3 nucleotides are TGCGCCAGTTCACTGGGACACCTCCGAGGGAACACTGAAGCTTTCTTT. It codes for CASSLGHLRGNTEAFF.

This clone was found once. V gene TRBV28 combines with J gene TRBJ1-2; TRBD1 matches at 9 bases. Per germline, CDR1 MDHEN and CDR2 SYDVKM. The CDR3 is 13 amino acids. V lost 6 bases, J lost 4 bases, and 3 bases stayed unmatched. The CDR3 DNA is TGTGCCAGCAGGAAGACAGGGGGCTATGGCTACACCTTC. Translation: CASRKTGGYGYTF.

The genes are TRBV11-2 and TRBJ2-7, with D perhaps being TRBD1 or TRBD2 (5 bases each). Germline V gives CDR1 SGHAT, CDR2 FQNNGV. Trimming removed 8 bases from V and 3 bases from J, with 17 bases in between. CDR3 length equals 14 residues. CDR3 coding DNA: TGTGCCAGCTCCCGGGGACGGTTGTTCTACGAGCAGTACTTC. Its protein product is CASSRGRLFYEQYF.

The chain links TRBV9 to TRBJ1-1, with TRBD1 identical over 7 bases. J gave up 9 bases and V 4 bases, and 15 bases lay outside the gene matches. The germline CDR1 and CDR2 sequences are SGDLS and YYNGEE. This CDR3 comprises 15 residues. The CDR3 sequence is CASSPSGQRSYQAFF. The CDR3 nucleotides read TGTGCCAGCAGCCCCTCGGGACAGCGATCGTATCAAGCTTTCTTT.

The gene calls are TRBV4-1 and TRBJ1-6; D gene ambiguous. This CDR3 spans 16 amino acids. Deletions cut 2 bases from V and 4 bases from J, with 12 bases between. Germline V gene sequence: CDR1 MGHRA, CDR2 YSYEKL. CDR3 loop: CASSQPGLGYNSPLHF. The CDR3 nucleotides are TGCGCCAGCAGCCAACCTGGACTCGGTTATAATTCACCCCTCCACTTT.

In this sample, this clone turned up once. The chain links TRBV28 to TRBJ1-1; tentatively, D is TRBD1 (5 bases). Germline V lookup: CDR1 MDHEN, CDR2 SYDVKM. Trimming cost V 2 bases and J 4 bases, with 11 bases left between them. This CDR3 has 14 amino acids. The CDR3 is CASSLGGARTEAFF. CDR3 coding DNA: TGTGCCAGCAGTTTAGGAGGGGCTCGCACTGAAGCTTTCTTT.

This chain joins TRBV9 and TRBJ2-6; 8 nucleotides align to TRBD1. V dropped 3 bases and J dropped 2; count of bases not matched to a gene: 7. Germline CDR1 reads SGDLS; CDR2 reads YYNGEE. This CDR3 spans 17 amino acids. The CDR3 sequence is CASSARTGPAGANVLTF. The CDR3 DNA reads as TGTGCCAGCAGCGCTAGGACAGGGCCAGCTGGGGCCAACGTCCTGACTTTC.

This chain connects TRBV4-2 to TRBJ2-7; TRBD2 is a possible D gene (6 bases). CDR3 size: 15 residues. From germline, CDR1 is LGHNA and CDR2 YNFKEQ. With 1 base removed from V and 2 bases from J, the gap between germline ends came to 12 bases. CDR3 nucleotides: TGTGCCAGCAGCCAAGGCGTCGGGGAGGCCTACGAGCAGTACTTC. Translated: CASSQGVGEAYEQYF.

The chain recombines TRBV7-2 with TRBJ1-1; D not certain. Trimming shortened V by 5 bases and J by 4 bases, and 8 bases separated the two germline ends. Germline V gene data show CDR1 as SGHTA and CDR2 as FQGNSA. The CDR3 extends over 12 amino acids. CDR3 nucleotide sequence: TGTGCCAGCAGCCGGAACCCCACTGAAGCTTTCTTT. This translates into CASSRNPTEAFF. The entire variable domain, with the rest obtained from reference TRBV7-2 and TRBJ1-1, is as follows: GAGVSQSPSNKVTEKGKDVELRCDPISGHTALYWYRQSLGQGLEFLIYFQGNSAPDKSGLPSDRFSAERTGGSVSTLTIQRTQQEDSAVYLCASSRNPTEAFFGQGTRLTVV.

This sequence joins TRBV18 and TRBJ1-6, with 9 positions matching TRBD1. The CDR3 length is 15 residues. Germline CDR1 is KGHSH and CDR2 is LQKENI. Germline trimming cut 3 bases from V and 9 bases from J; bases unmatched to any gene: 6. The CDR3 protein is CASSPRQGDLSPLHF. The DNA for the CDR3 is TGTGCCAGCTCACCGAGACAGGGGGATCTTTCACCCCTCCACTTT.

J is TRBJ1-1 and V is TRBV5-1, with D unclear. Per the germline V gene, CDR1 is SGHRS and CDR2 is YFSETQ. The CDR3 runs 13 residues. Trimming took off 4 bases at V and 0 bases at J, with 7 bases between the two ends. The CDR3: CASSGSLNTEAFF. The CDR3 nucleotides read TGCGCCAGCAGCGGGAGTTTGAACACTGAAGCTTTCTTT.

Only one count was recorded for this clone. The chain carries TRBV9 and TRBJ1-1; perhaps TRBD1 as D (5 bases). V lost 0 bases and J lost 1, with 10 bases in between. Per the germline V gene, CDR1 is SGDLS and CDR2 is YYNGEE. The CDR3 runs to 15 residues. This chain's CDR3 is CASSVEVTANTEAFF. The DNA for the CDR3 is TGTGCCAGCAGCGTAGAAGTGACAGCGAACACTGAAGCTTTCTTT.

The V call is TRBV7-5, the J call TRBJ1-5; the table calls TRBD1, which could not be checked here. TRBV7-5 has pseudogene status. The CDR3 extends over 18 amino acids. CDR3 amino acids: CARSRRAGGKSFDQPQHF. The CDR3, as DNA: TGTGCCAGAAGCCGGAGGGCAGGGGGAAAATCGTTTGATCAGCCCCAGCATTTT.

This rearrangement joins TRBV4-1 to TRBJ1-2, with 7 bases lining up with TRBD1. The CDR3 runs to 15 residues. Germline values: CDR1 MGHRA, CDR2 YSYEKL. Trimming took 4 bases from V and 3 from J; bases not matched to a gene: 8. DNA for the CDR3: TGCGCCAGCAGCCCTACCGGGACAGATTACTATGGCTACACCTTC. It yields the protein CASSPTGTDYYGYTF.

The V call is TRBV11-2, the J call TRBJ2-3; D perhaps matches TRBD1 (6 bases). The V gene's germline CDR1 is SGHAT and CDR2 FQNNGV. There are 13 residues in the CDR3. Deletions cut 11 bases from V and 2 bases from J, with 14 bases between. CDR3: CASSRQDTDTQYF. CDR3 DNA sequence: TGTGCCTCCTCGAGACAGGACACAGATACGCAGTATTTT.

The J gene is TRBJ2-1, the V gene TRBV2; TRBD1 might be the D (6 bases). Germline CDR1 SNHLY, CDR2 FYNNEI. Deletions cut 6 bases from V and 10 bases from J, with 19 bases between. This CDR3 has 14 residues. CDR3 residues: CASSGRYREGEQFF. The CDR3 DNA reads as TGTGCCAGCAGCGGACGGTACAGGGAAGGCGAGCAGTTCTTC.

The chain couples TRBV30 to TRBJ2-3; 7 nucleotides match TRBD1. The V gene's germline CDR1 is GTSNPN and CDR2 SVGIG (reference sequence). After removal of 3 bases from V and 0 bases from J, the junction contained 3 bases not matched to a gene. The CDR3 consists of 14 residues. CDR3 bases: TGTGCCTGGAGACAGGGGCGTAGCACAGATACGCAGTATTTT. Its protein is CAWRQGRSTDTQYF.

V and J are TRBV6-6 and TRBJ1-1, with D perhaps TRBD1 (5 bases). V was clipped by 5 bases and J by 0 bases, with 19 bases between them. Germline CDR1 reads MNHNY; CDR2 reads SVGAGI (reference sequence). The CDR3 runs to 17 residues. CDR3 in amino acids: CASSPAGFRGMNTEAFF. Here the CDR3 DNA reads TGTGCCAGCAGTCCGGCGGGTTTTAGGGGAATGAACACTGAAGCTTTCTTT.

Here the CDR3 DNA reads TGTGCCAGCAGTTACTACAGGGCCAGCACTGAAGCTTTCTTT. Amino acids: CASSYYRASTEAFF. V is TRBV6-5 and J is TRBJ1-1, with D maybe TRBD1 (6 bases). The CDR3 has 14 residues. Germline lookup yields CDR1 MNHEY and CDR2 SVGAGI. Trimming shortened V by 1 base and J by 4 bases, and 10 bases separated the two germline ends.

The J gene is TRBJ1-6, the V gene TRBV7-9; D may be TRBD1 (6 bases). Looked up from germline, CDR1 is SEHNR and CDR2 is FQNEAQ (reference sequence). The CDR3 is made up of 13 amino acids. V lost 3 bases, J lost 13 bases, and 13 bases lay in between. The CDR3 DNA is TGTGCCAGCAGCTTGGGGGCCCCGGATCCCCTCCACTTT. Translated, it gives CASSLGAPDPLHF. The full variable domain, with the rest looked up from reference TRBV7-9 and TRBJ1-6, is DTGVSQNPRHKITKRGQNVTFRCDPISEHNRLYWYRQTLGQGPEFLTYFQNEAQLEKSRLLSDRFSAERPKGSFSTLEIQRTEQGDSAMYLCASSLGAPDPLHFGNGTRLTVT.

The CDR3: CASRSRPLAGDNNEQFF. The CDR3 coding sequence is TGTGCCAGCAGATCTCGGCCCCTAGCGGGGGATAACAATGAGCAGTTCTTC. The chain has TRBV11-2 and TRBJ2-1; TRBD2 aligns across 10 bases. The CDR3 is 17 amino acids. Germline assignment: CDR1 SGHAT and CDR2 FQNNGV. V dropped 6 bases and J dropped 5; count of bases not matched to a gene: 13.

The rearrangement uses TRBV2 and TRBJ1-1; TRBD1 is a possible D gene (6 bases). The CDR3 is 12 residues long. The V end was cut by 10 bases, the J end by 6 bases, with 15 bases between. Per the germline V gene, CDR1 is SNHLY and CDR2 is FYNNEI. The CDR3 sequence is CAIYGGASEAFF. The CDR3 DNA follows: TGTGCCATCTACGGGGGGGCGTCTGAAGCTTTCTTT.

The V call is TRBV18, the J call TRBJ2-1; D call uncertain. Germline V gene sequence: CDR1 KGHSH, CDR2 LQKENI. The V gene lost 2 bases and the J gene lost 8 bases, with 13 bases spanning the gap. The CDR3 runs to 14 residues. The CDR3 protein is CASSPGVRGDEQFF. For the CDR3, the DNA is TGTGCCAGCTCACCAGGAGTTCGCGGCGATGAGCAGTTCTTC. The entire variable domain, with the rest obtained from reference TRBV18 and TRBJ2-1, is as follows: NAGVMQNPRHLVRRRGQEARLRCSPMKGHSHVYWYRQLPEEGLKFMVYLQKENIIDESGMPKERFSAEFPKEGPSILRIQQVVRGDSAAYFCASSPGVRGDEQFFGPGTRLTVL.